The 15 T cell receptor beta chains in this list originate from one sample, sequenced in a study of OX40 agonist ivuxolimab in advanced cancers. The protocol was immunoSEQ multiplex PCR, while the TCRdb copy is restricted to in-frame clones and leaves out a portion. The repertoire holds about 110,000 clones, approximately 90% seen once, with around 0.47% in the top ten. The source was CD4+ or CD8+ T cells sorted from blood, collected in a trial of the OX40 agonist ivuxolimab. The receptors shown here come from an adult with an advanced solid tumor such as melanoma, head and neck, liver or kidney cancer.

This chain uses TRBV7-9 with TRBJ2-3; maybe TRBD2 (6 bases). Trimming stripped 0 bases from V and 0 bases from J, with 10 bases between. CDR1 is SEHNR, CDR2 FQNEAQ, per germline (reference sequence). CDR3 size: 16 residues. The CDR3 DNA is TGTGCCAGCAGCTTAGCCGGGACTCCTAGCACAGATACGCAGTATTTT. Protein: CASSLAGTPSTDTQYF.

This rearrangement joins TRBV28 to TRBJ1-4, with D hard to call. The CDR3 covers 14 residues. V was trimmed by 6 bases and J by 0 bases, leaving 8 bases between them. Per the germline V gene, CDR1 is MDHEN and CDR2 is SYDVKM. CDR3 bases: TGTGCCAGCAGCCTACATGCAACTAATGAAAAACTGTTTTTT. Its protein product is CASSLHATNEKLFF.

CDR3 region: CASTFTSGAYEQYF. As DNA, the CDR3 is TGTGCCAGCACCTTCACTAGCGGAGCCTACGAGCAGTACTTC. The chain recombines TRBV28 with TRBJ2-7, with TRBD2 matching 8 bases. After removal of 7 bases from V and 2 bases from J, the junction contained 7 bases not matched to a gene. The CDR3 loop spans 14 amino acids. In germline, CDR1 is MDHEN, CDR2 SYDVKM.

This rearrangement joins TRBV7-2 to TRBJ2-5, with 14 nucleotides matching TRBD2. The length of the CDR3 is 18 residues. From germline, CDR1 is SGHTA and CDR2 FQGNSA. The V segment lost 5 bases and the J segment 2 bases; nucleotides outside the gene matches: 10. CDR3 sequence: CASSLGLAGGRRQETQYF. CDR3 sequence (DNA): TGTGCCAGCAGCCTCGGACTAGCGGGGGGCCGACGGCAAGAGACCCAGTACTTC. The full variable domain, rest sourced from reference TRBV7-2 and TRBJ2-5, is GAGVSQSPSNKVTEKGKDVELRCDPISGHTALYWYRQSLGQGLEFLIYFQGNSAPDKSGLPSDRFSAERTGGSVSTLTIQRTQQEDSAVYLCASSLGLAGGRRQETQYFGPGTRLLVL.

J is TRBJ1-1 and V is TRBV18; D possibly corresponds to TRBD1 (6 bases). Trimming took off 2 bases at V and 4 bases at J, with 11 bases between the two ends. The CDR3 loop spans 14 amino acids. Germline assignment: CDR1 KGHSH and CDR2 LQKENI. As DNA, the CDR3 is TGTGCCAGCTCACCAGGAACAGGGCCCACTGAAGCTTTCTTT. Its translation is CASSPGTGPTEAFF.

V usage is TRBV19 and J usage is TRBJ1-1; the D gene is possibly TRBD1 (5 bases). The CDR3 is 14 residues long. Germline V lookup: CDR1 LNHDA, CDR2 SQIVND (reference sequence). The germline V and J ends were trimmed by 4 bases and 1 base, with 10 bases remaining between them. The CDR3 DNA is TGTGCCAGTAGTAGTGAGCAGGGGAACACTGAAGCTTTCTTT. This sequence encodes CASSSEQGNTEAFF.

The CDR3 region is CACRTGGFSGANVLTF. The DNA for the CDR3 is TGTGCCTGCCGTACAGGGGGTTTCTCTGGGGCCAACGTCCTGACTTTC. The rearrangement uses TRBV30 and TRBJ2-6; 8 bases map to TRBD1. V trimming: 6 bases; J trimming: 0 bases; junction bases outside the gene matches: 7. This CDR3 has 16 residues. The germline V gene has CDR1 GTSNPN and CDR2 SVGIG (reference sequence).

This rearrangement joins TRBV4-1 to TRBJ1-4; 8 nucleotides line up with TRBD1. The CDR3 totals 16 residues. The trim removed 0 bases at V and 8 bases at J, leaving 8 bases unmatched. Germline V gene lookup returns CDR1 MGHRA and CDR2 YSYEKL. This CDR3 is CASSQDGQGRGEKLFF. The CDR3 nucleotides are TGCGCCAGCAGCCAAGATGGACAGGGCAGGGGGGAAAAACTGTTTTTT.

The chain has TRBV18 and TRBJ1-1, with no clear D. The germline gives CDR1 KGHSH, CDR2 LQKENI. Trimming removed 2 bases at V and 2 bases at J, with 6 bases between. This CDR3 has 13 amino acids. The CDR3 loop reads CASSPAANTEAFF. CDR3 DNA: TGTGCCAGCTCACCAGCGGCAAACACTGAAGCTTTCTTT.

This CDR3 reads CASSLIEDNEQFF. The CDR3 bases are TGTGCCAGCAGTTTGATAGAGGACAATGAGCAGTTCTTC. J is TRBJ2-1 and V is TRBV28, with no clear D. Trimming took 3 bases from V and 5 from J, leaving 8 bases between them. Germline V gene data show CDR1 as MDHEN and CDR2 as SYDVKM. The CDR3 extends over 13 amino acids.

The chain uses TRBV28 and TRBJ2-4; possible D gene TRBD1, 6 bases. Per germline, CDR1 MDHEN and CDR2 SYDVKM. V was trimmed by 6 bases and J by 7 bases, leaving 13 bases between them. The CDR3 sequence is 13 residues long. The CDR3 nucleotides are TGTGCCAGCAGAGACCATGACAGGAACATTCAGTACTTC. Encoded protein: CASRDHDRNIQYF.

The rearrangement uses TRBV11-2 and TRBJ2-1; possible D gene TRBD1, 5 bases. CDR1 SGHAT and CDR2 FQNNGV come from the germline V gene. The CDR3 runs 15 residues. V lost 1 base, J lost 7 bases, and 14 bases lay in between. The CDR3 protein is CASSLAGKVINEQFF. Here the CDR3 DNA reads TGTGCCAGCAGCTTAGCAGGGAAAGTTATTAATGAGCAGTTCTTC.

This clone was found once. Lacking the conserved final phenylalanine or tryptophan, this CDR3 likely reflects a read error. The V call is TRBV7-9, the J call TRBJ1-6; 9 positions match TRBD1. V trimming: 5 bases; J trimming: 10 bases; junction bases outside the gene matches: 6. Per the germline V gene, CDR1 is SEHNR and CDR2 is FQNEAQ (reference sequence). The CDR3 is 14 amino acids. The chain's CDR3 is CASSLDRGHSPLHL. CDR3 sequence (DNA): TGTGCCAGCAGCCTGGACAGGGGTCACTCACCCCTCCACCTT.

The chain has TRBV6-1 and TRBJ1-5; the match to TRBD1 covers 7 bases. Trimming removed 5 bases from V and 4 bases from J; junction bases left unmatched: 8. This CDR3 is built from 15 residues. CDR1 MNHNS and CDR2 SASEGT come from the germline V gene. The CDR3, as DNA: TGTGCCAGCAGTCCACGGACAGGACCTAATCAGCCCCAGCATTTT. It codes for CASSPRTGPNQPQHF.

This clone was observed a few times. The genes are TRBV5-6 and TRBJ2-3, with TRBD2 matching over 11 bases. Germline lookup yields CDR1 SGHDT and CDR2 YYEEEE. Trimming at V came to 4 bases and at J to 0 bases, leaving 7 bases not matched to a gene. CDR3 length: 17 amino acids. The DNA of the CDR3 is TGTGCCAGCAGCGGCTTAGCGGGGGGGCCTAGCACAGATACGCAGTATTTT. Its translation: CASSGLAGGPSTDTQYF.